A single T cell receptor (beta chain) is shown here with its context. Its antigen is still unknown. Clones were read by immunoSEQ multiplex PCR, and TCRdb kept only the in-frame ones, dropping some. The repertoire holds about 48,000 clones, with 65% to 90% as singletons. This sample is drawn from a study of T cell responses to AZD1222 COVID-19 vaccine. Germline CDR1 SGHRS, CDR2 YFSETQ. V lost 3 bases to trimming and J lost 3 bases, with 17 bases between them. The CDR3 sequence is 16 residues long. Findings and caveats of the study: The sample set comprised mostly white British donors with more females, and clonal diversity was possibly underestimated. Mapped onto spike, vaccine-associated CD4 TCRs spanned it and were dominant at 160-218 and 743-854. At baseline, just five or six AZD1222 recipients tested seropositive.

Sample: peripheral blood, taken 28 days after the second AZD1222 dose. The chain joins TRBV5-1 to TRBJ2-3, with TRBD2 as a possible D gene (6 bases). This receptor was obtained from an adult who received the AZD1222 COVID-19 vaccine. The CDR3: CASSSLAGGGTDTQYF. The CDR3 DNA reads TGCGCCAGCAGCTCCTTGGCGGGCGGAGGGACAGATACGCAGTATTTT.